A single sample is the source of the 9 T cell receptor beta chains below, sequenced in a study of Tregs in tolerant kidney transplant recipients. The assay was immunoSEQ multiplex PCR, and TCRdb's table has in-frame clones only and misses some. Counted here are about 4,800 clones, about 40% occurring once; the ten biggest clones make up more than 5.5%. The antigens for these receptors are not known. Sequencing input: CD8+ T cells from blood cultured with allogeneic cells. These receptors all stem from a human donor in good health.

By frequency in the sample, this clone is medium-sized. The chain has TRBV27 and TRBJ2-1; 9 bases agree with TRBD2. The CDR3 extends over 15 amino acids. Germline-derived CDR1 and CDR2 are MNHEY and SMNVEV (reference sequence). Unmatched junction bases numbered 13, after V lost 4 bases and J lost 12 bases. The CDR3 DNA is TGTGCCAGCAGTTCGGCGTCTAGCGGGAATCTTGGGCAGTTCTTC. Translating gives CASSSASSGNLGQFF.

This chain joins TRBV27 and TRBJ2-7; 7 nucleotides match TRBD2. The CDR3 loop spans 15 amino acids. The germline V gene encodes CDR1 MNHEY and CDR2 SMNVEV (reference sequence). The V and J ends lost 6 bases and 0 bases, in that order; junction bases with no gene match: 8. CDR3 residues: CASSFGGGSSYEQYF. The DNA of the CDR3 is TGTGCCAGCAGCTTCGGCGGCGGGAGCTCCTACGAGCAGTACTTC.

This clone turned up a few times. V is TRBV27 and J is TRBJ2-7; possibly TRBD2 for D (6 bases). Germline CDR1 MNHEY, CDR2 SMNVEV (reference sequence). CDR3 length: 15 residues. With 3 bases removed from V and 0 bases from J, the gap between germline ends came to 12 bases. The CDR3 is CASSFGSGLSYEQYF. CDR3 bases: TGTGCCAGCAGTTTTGGTAGCGGCCTCTCCTACGAGCAGTACTTC.

This clone was picked up one time. This chain joins TRBV6-5 and TRBJ2-7; D remains unclear. CDR1 and CDR2 (germline): MNHEY, SVGAGI. V was clipped by 4 bases and J by 0 bases, with 7 bases between them. The length of the CDR3 is 13 residues. The CDR3 bases are TGTGCCAGCAGTTTGGGCAGCTCCTACGAGCAGTACTTC. This gives the protein CASSLGSSYEQYF.

The chain links TRBV6-1 to TRBJ2-3, with a weak D call TRBD1 (6 bases). V lost 11 bases and J 2 bases, leaving 14 bases between the germline ends. There are 13 residues in the CDR3. Germline-derived CDR1 and CDR2 are MNHNS and SASEGT. The chain's CDR3 is CASEDSNTDTQYF. The CDR3 bases are TGTGCCTCCGAGGACAGCAACACAGATACGCAGTATTTT.

The table lists this clone with a few counts. The chain combines TRBV27 with TRBJ2-3; 11 bases line up with TRBD2. V shed 4 bases and J 1 base; nucleotides not matched to a gene: 1. CDR3 length: 15 residues. The V gene's germline CDR1 is MNHEY and CDR2 SMNVEV (reference sequence). CDR3 nucleotides: TGTGCCAGCAGTTCTAGCGGGGGGCGCACAGATACGCAGTATTTT. This sequence encodes CASSSSGGRTDTQYF.

This clone is large. The chain is built from TRBV5-1 and TRBJ2-7; no reliable D call. The CDR3 consists of 15 residues. Germline V CDR1 and CDR2: SGHRS, YFSETQ. V was shortened by 2 bases and J by 0 bases, with 12 bases between the two germline ends. The CDR3 region is CASSLGARGSYEQYF. The CDR3 bases are TGCGCCAGCAGCTTAGGTGCGCGCGGCTCCTACGAGCAGTACTTC.

By its share, this clone is large (0.1 to 1%). J is TRBJ2-6 and V is TRBV30; D is uncertain. Germline CDR1 and CDR2: GTSNPN and SVGIG (reference sequence). The CDR3 length is 14 residues. V was cut by 3 bases and J by 1 base, with 7 bases left in between. The CDR3, as DNA: TGTGCCTGGAGCTGGGGTTCTGGGGCCAACGTCCTGACTTTC. Translating gives CAWSWGSGANVLTF.

The chain combines TRBV7-3 with TRBJ2-7; D ambiguous. Germline values: CDR1 SGHTA, CDR2 FQGTGA. V was pared by 3 bases and J by 2 bases, with 11 bases between. The CDR3 is 14 amino acids. CDR3 sequence (DNA): TGTGCCAGCAGCTTCGACCCCTCCACCTACGAGCAGTACTTC. Its protein is CASSFDPSTYEQYF.